The 22 T cell receptor beta chains below all came from one sample that was sequenced in a study of T cell responses to AZD1222 COVID-19 vaccine. Method: immunoSEQ multiplex PCR; TCRdb's copy keeps in-frame clones and lacks some. In the table there are 110,000 to 150,000 clones, roughly 92% of which are singletons. The sequencing here drew on peripheral blood, taken on day 0 of AZD1222 vaccination. The source is an adult in good health.

The chain links TRBV12-3 or TRBV12-4 to TRBJ2-1, with unresolved D. Trimming removed 0 bases from V and 7 bases from J, with 1 base in between. This CDR3 comprises 11 residues. CDR3 nucleotide sequence: TGTGCCAGCAGTTTAGCAAATGAGCAGTTCTTC. Translating gives CASSLANEQFF.

In DNA, the CDR3 is TGCGCCAGCAGCCAATGGGCAGGGGGCACTGAAGCTTTCTTT. Protein product: CASSQWAGGTEAFF. This sequence joins TRBV4-1 and TRBJ1-1, with TRBD1 matching 7 bases. Germline-derived CDR1 and CDR2 are MGHRA and YSYEKL. J gave up 4 bases and V 2 bases, and 4 bases lay outside the gene matches. The CDR3 sequence is 14 residues long.

The chain links TRBV6-1 to TRBJ2-7; tentatively, D is TRBD2 (6 bases). This CDR3 is built from 14 residues. In germline, CDR1 is MNHNS, CDR2 SASEGT. V shed 3 bases and J shed 1 base, with 10 bases lying between them. Here the CDR3 reads CASSDGGTSYEQYF. For the CDR3, the DNA is TGTGCCAGCAGTGATGGCGGGACTTCCTACGAGCAGTACTTC.

The chain joins TRBV3-1 (or the pseudogene TRBV3-2) to TRBJ2-3; TRBD2 matches at 7 bases. This CDR3 is built from 12 residues. The germline V gene has CDR1 LGHDT and CDR2 YNNKEL (reference sequence). V shed 5 bases, J shed 7 bases, and the junction held 3 bases outside the gene matches. The CDR3 nucleotides are TGTGCCAGCAGCTTCGGGGGGTATACGCAGTATTTT. Translated, it gives CASSFGGYTQYF.

The V and J genes are TRBV2 and TRBJ2-7; D is unclear. Germline values: CDR1 SNHLY, CDR2 FYNNEI. The CDR3 is 14 amino acids. Trimming cost V 7 bases and J 5 bases, with 18 bases left between them. The CDR3 nucleotides read TGTGCCAGCAAACCACATCCCCTTGGAGACGAGCAGTACTTC. Protein sequence: CASKPHPLGDEQYF.

The rearrangement links TRBV6-5 to TRBJ1-2; possible D gene TRBD1, 5 bases. The V and J ends lost 5 bases and 4 bases respectively, with 11 bases between them. Germline CDR1 and CDR2: MNHEY and SVGAGI. This CDR3 region has 13 residues. CDR3 sequence reads: CASSRGHLYGYTF. The CDR3 DNA reads as TGTGCCAGCAGTCGTGGACATCTCTATGGCTACACCTTC.

This chain joins TRBV7-9 and TRBJ2-2; 7 positions agree with TRBD2. From germline, CDR1 is SEHNR and CDR2 FQNEAQ (reference sequence). Trimming took 5 bases from V and 6 from J; bases not matched to a gene: 6. There are 14 residues in the CDR3. As DNA, the CDR3 is TGTGCCAGCAGCCCACGACGGGAGGCCGGGGAGCTGTTTTTT. It encodes CASSPRREAGELFF.

The chain has TRBV5-1 and TRBJ1-2, with 11 bases that match TRBD1. CDR1 and CDR2 from the germline V gene are SGHRS and YFSETQ. CDR3 length equals 14 residues. V was clipped by 4 bases and J by 7 bases; unmatched bases: 6. This chain's CDR3 is CASSTDRGLAGYTF. As DNA, the CDR3 is TGCGCCAGCAGCACGGACAGGGGGCTAGCTGGCTACACCTTC.

The chain is built from TRBV9 and TRBJ2-2, with 9 bases that match TRBD2. CDR1 is SGDLS and CDR2 is YYNGEE in the germline V gene. V trimming: 4 bases; J trimming: 7 bases; junction bases outside the gene matches: 8. CDR3 size: 15 residues. CDR3 in amino acids: CASSPGTSWGGELFF. DNA of the CDR3: TGTGCCAGCAGCCCTGGGACTAGCTGGGGCGGGGAGCTGTTTTTT.

The rearrangement joins TRBV29-1 to TRBJ1-1; D gene uncertain. The CDR3 has 12 amino acids. Germline values: CDR1 SQVTM, CDR2 ANQGSEA. Trimming removed 3 bases from V and 3 bases from J, with 8 bases in between. The CDR3 is CSVDRWDTEAFF. In DNA, the CDR3 is TGCAGCGTTGACCGCTGGGACACTGAAGCTTTCTTT.

The rearrangement joins TRBV6-5 to TRBJ1-1; D remains ambiguous. The germline gives CDR1 MNHEY, CDR2 SVGAGI. Trimming removed 3 bases at V and 1 base at J, with 6 bases between. This CDR3 region has 13 residues. CDR3 nucleotide sequence: TGTGCCAGCAGTTATGGGTGGAACACTGAAGCTTTCTTT. Translated: CASSYGWNTEAFF.

The chain recombines TRBV28 with TRBJ2-7; D remains unclear. Looked up from germline, CDR1 is MDHEN and CDR2 is SYDVKM. V lost 5 bases, J lost 5 bases, and 13 bases lay in between. This CDR3 has 13 residues. The CDR3 nucleotides read TGTGCCAGCAGTCCACCCGTCCCTAACGAGCAGTACTTC. Protein product: CASSPPVPNEQYF.

The chain recombines TRBV5-1 with TRBJ2-1, with a weak D call TRBD2 (5 bases). Germline V gene sequence: CDR1 SGHRS, CDR2 YFSETQ. V was cut by 0 bases and J by 7 bases, with 14 bases left in between. This CDR3 contains 15 residues. This chain's CDR3 is CASSLGGGKKNEQFF. The DNA of the CDR3 is TGCGCCAGCAGCTTGGGCGGAGGAAAGAAGAATGAGCAGTTCTTC.

This sequence joins TRBV5-1 and TRBJ2-4; TRBD2 matches at 7 bases. Per the germline V gene, CDR1 is SGHRS and CDR2 is YFSETQ. This CDR3 spans 14 amino acids. V was pared by 0 bases and J by 7 bases, with 4 bases of the junction left unmatched. The CDR3 DNA is TGCGCCAGCAGCTTGGATTTGGGGGGGAACATTCAGTACTTC. Its translation: CASSLDLGGNIQYF. The variable domain in full, completed from reference TRBV5-1 and TRBJ2-4, reads KAGVTQTPRYLIKTRGQQVTLSCSPISGHRSVSWYQQTPGQGLQFLFEYFSETQRNKGNFPGRFSGRQFSNSRSEMNVSTLELGDSALYLCASSLDLGGNIQYFGAGTRLSVL.

The rearrangement links TRBV10-2 to TRBJ1-5; D might be TRBD1 (6 bases). V was pared by 5 bases and J by 3 bases, with 17 bases between. The CDR3 consists of 16 residues. CDR1 and CDR2 from the germline V gene are WSHSY and SAAADI. The CDR3 DNA sequence: TGCGCCAGCAGTTATAGACAGGTGGGACACAATCAGCCCCAGCATTTT. Translation: CASSYRQVGHNQPQHF.

The V call is TRBV5-1, the J call TRBJ2-1; D is uncertain. Germline V gene sequence: CDR1 SGHRS, CDR2 YFSETQ. V gave up 0 bases and J gave up 8 bases, with 12 bases separating them. This CDR3 spans 14 amino acids. The DNA for the CDR3 is TGCGCCAGCAGCTTGGATTGGGCCAACGATGAGCAGTTCTTC. This gives the protein CASSLDWANDEQFF.

The chain couples TRBV30 to TRBJ2-5, with TRBD1 matching 9 bases. J lost 7 bases, V lost 4 bases, and 13 bases had no gene match. Germline V lookup: CDR1 GTSNPN, CDR2 SVGIG (reference sequence). This CDR3 region has 15 residues. Here the CDR3 reads CAWIPDRGIEGTQYF. DNA for the CDR3: TGTGCCTGGATTCCGGACAGGGGAATTGAAGGGACCCAGTACTTC.

The chain couples TRBV2 to TRBJ1-1, with 8 bases lining up with TRBD1. The J segment lost 0 bases and the V segment lost 6 bases, leaving 12 bases of the junction unmatched. CDR1 and CDR2 from the germline V gene are SNHLY and FYNNEI. CDR3 length: 17 amino acids. CDR3 sequence (DNA): TGTGCCAGCAGGGACTCCGGGACAGGTGACATGAACACTGAAGCTTTCTTT. Protein product: CASRDSGTGDMNTEAFF.

The chain has TRBV6-2 or TRBV6-3 and TRBJ2-1, with D unresolved. The CDR3 length is 14 residues. V lost 0 bases to trimming and J lost 6 bases, with 9 bases between them. Germline V CDR1 and CDR2: MNHEY, SVGEGT. CDR3 residues: CASSYSDSFNEQFF. In DNA, the CDR3 is TGTGCCAGCAGTTACTCCGACTCTTTCAATGAGCAGTTCTTC.

The chain uses TRBV4-1 and TRBJ1-6, with no clear D. This CDR3 is 16 amino acids long. The germline V and J ends were trimmed by 1 base and 10 bases, with 17 bases remaining between them. Germline V CDR1 and CDR2: MGHRA, YSYEKL. As DNA, the CDR3 is TGCGCCAGCAGCCAAGTGTTTGAGGGAATCAGGTCACCCCTCCACTTT. Encoded protein: CASSQVFEGIRSPLHF.

V gene TRBV11-2 combines with J gene TRBJ2-7; perhaps TRBD1 as D (5 bases). Trimming took 1 base from V and 5 from J, leaving 21 bases between them. Per germline, CDR1 SGHAT and CDR2 FQNNGV. The CDR3 length is 17 residues. The CDR3 loop reads CASSLGQGAGIRDEQYF. CDR3 nucleotides: TGTGCCAGCAGCTTAGGGCAGGGCGCCGGTATTAGGGACGAGCAGTACTTC.

The chain couples TRBV28 to TRBJ2-7, with TRBD1 identical over 8 bases. CDR3 size: 18 residues. The J segment lost 3 bases and the V segment lost 2 bases, leaving 15 bases of the junction unmatched. Germline CDR1 is MDHEN and CDR2 is SYDVKM. The CDR3 sequence: CASSLRLFRQGSYYEQYF. CDR3 DNA: TGTGCCAGCAGTTTACGGCTCTTCCGACAGGGGTCCTACTACGAGCAGTACTTC.